This is a list of T cell receptor beta chains from one sample in a study of T cell repertoires in cytomegalovirus infection. No antigens are known for them. TCRdb ran MiXCR on the reads and lists one entry per CDR3 protein. The repertoire holds around 230,000 distinct CDR3 sequences, approximately 38% seen once, with 55% to 60% in the top ten. This specimen was CD8+ T cells from cultured PBMCs, taken from culture after CMV antigen stimulation. These receptors all stem from a human donor in good health (CMV status not recorded). Some clones in this sample may be carry-over from other donors' samples. Both conserved end residues are part of each CDR3. D genes are given only for firm matches. Not all rows give a size; the values are once, few, many and, for expanded clones, a class.

few	TRBV29-1	TRBJ2-5	-	CSVEDLGTQYF	TGCAGCGTTGAGGACTTAGGGACCCAGTACTTC
few	TRBV15	TRBJ2-5	-	CATSSTQGGGETQYF	TGTGCCACCAGCAGTACCCAAGGGGGTGGAGAGACCCAGTACTTC
-	TRBV4-1	TRBJ2-1	TRBD1	CASSQEGQGMNEQFF	TGCGCCAGCAGCCAAGAGGGACAGGGTATGAATGAGCAGTTCTTC
-	TRBV10-3	TRBJ1-4	-	CAIKGENEKLFF	TGTGCCATCAAAGGGGAGAATGAAAAACTGTTTTTT
-	TRBV7-9	TRBJ1-1	-	CASSLVGTDEAFF	TGTGCCAGCAGCTTAGTAGGGACGGATGAAGCTTTCTTT
-	TRBV15	TRBJ1-2	TRBD1	CATSRDMNRGHVNYGYTF	TGTGCCACCAGCAGAGACATGAACAGGGGACACGTGAACTATGGCTACACCTTC
many	TRBV7-6	TRBJ1-5	-	CASSLGGMSNQPQHF	TGTGCCAGCAGCCTTGGGGGTATGAGCAATCAGCCCCAGCATTTT
-	TRBV5-6	TRBJ1-6	-	CASSHGVGNSPLHF	TGTGCCAGCTCCCACGGGGTTGGCAATTCACCCCTCCACTTT
once	TRBV6-6	TRBJ1-5	TRBD1	CASSPLRGREPQHF	TGTGCCAGCAGCCCTTTGAGGGGGCGGGAGCCCCAGCATTTT
-	TRBV27	TRBJ1-5	TRBD1	CASSPSQGDHSNQPQHF	TGTGCCAGCAGTCCTTCCCAGGGGGATCATAGCAATCAGCCCCAGCATTTT
-	TRBV4-1	TRBJ2-5	TRBD1	CASSITSGTAKETQYF	TGCGCCAGCAGCATAACTTCAGGGACAGCAAAAGAGACCCAGTACTTC
-	TRBV18	TRBJ2-7	TRBD1	CASSPRTGPIYFYEQYF	TGTGCCAGCTCACCAAGGACAGGGCCTATCTATTTCTACGAGCAGTACTTC
-	TRBV7-2	TRBJ2-7	TRBD1	CASSPTGTVNYEQYF	TGTGCCAGCAGCCCTACGGGGACAGTGAACTACGAGCAGTACTTC
many	TRBV7-9	TRBJ2-7	TRBD1	CASSSWTGDEQYF	TGTGCCAGCAGTTCCTGGACAGGGGACGAGCAGTACTTC
-	TRBV14	TRBJ2-7	-	CASSHHGLRSYEQYF	TGTGCCAGCAGCCATCACGGACTTCGCTCCTACGAGCAGTACTTC
few	TRBV7-3	TRBJ2-5	-	CASSENGGYQETQYF	TGTGCCAGCAGCGAAAATGGGGGGTACCAAGAGACCCAGTACTTC
-	TRBV6-1	TRBJ2-1	TRBD2	CAPGTRAPDNEQFF	TGTGCGCCCGGGACTAGAGCGCCTGACAATGAGCAGTTCTTC
-	TRBV28	TRBJ1-5	-	CASSPLDRNQPQHF	TGTGCCAGCAGTCCTCTGGACAGAAATCAGCCCCAGCATTTT
many	TRBV7-2	TRBJ2-2	-	CASSPRLPGFRVTGELFF	TGTGCCAGCAGCCCACGACTTCCGGGCTTCCGAGTCACCGGGGAGCTGTTTTTT
-	TRBV28	TRBJ2-7	-	CASSYPRQDGSYEQYF	TGTGCCAGCAGTTACCCTAGGCAGGACGGGTCCTACGAGCAGTACTTC
few	TRBV7-8	TRBJ2-1	TRBD2	CASSQGLAGGPWSSYNEQFF	TGTGCCAGCAGCCAGGGACTAGCGGGGGGACCCTGGAGCTCCTACAATGAGCAGTTCTTC
few	TRBV6-1	TRBJ2-5	-	CASPEDSHQETQYF	TGTGCCAGCCCCGAGGATAGCCACCAAGAGACCCAGTACTTC